This is a list of T cell receptor beta chains from one sample in a study of blood T cell repertoires in COVID-19. Only in-frame clones appear in the TCRdb table, and some are missing; sequencing was by immunoSEQ multiplex PCR. The sample contains approximately 230,000 clones, around 90% of which appear only once. The sequencing input was PBMCs or T cells enriched from blood (not recorded which). These receptors were taken from a woman in her 30s with acute COVID-19. Both conserved end residues are part of each CDR3. A D gene is named only where the DNA matches it firmly. Clone size is shown for a subset of rows, as once, few, many or a class of expanded clone.

cdr3_nt	cdr3_aa	d_call	clone_size	v_call	j_call
TGTGCCAGCAGTTTACCCGACAGATACAATGAGCAGTTCTTC	CASSLPDRYNEQFF	-	-	TRBV28	TRBJ2-1
TGTGCCAGTAGTATACAGGGCAGTCAGCCCCAGCATTTT	CASSIQGSQPQHF	-	-	TRBV19	TRBJ1-5
TGCAGCGTTGCTGCGCGGTCCTACGAGCAGTACTTC	CSVAARSYEQYF	-	-	TRBV29-1	TRBJ2-7
TGTGCCAGCAGCCCCTTCGGGTATTCGGAAAAACTGTTTTTT	CASSPFGYSEKLFF	-	-	TRBV27	TRBJ1-4
TGCGCCAGCAGCCAAGATCGGAGAAGTCTAGCTTTCTTT	CASSQDRRSLAFF	-	-	TRBV4-1	TRBJ1-1
TGCAGCGTTGCCGGACAGGGATACGAGCAGTACTTC	CSVAGQGYEQYF	TRBD1	-	TRBV29-1	TRBJ2-7
TGTGCCAGCAGCGTTGGACTAGCGGGGGGGCCGAGGTCGGGAAAGACCCAGTACTTC	CASSVGLAGGPRSGKTQYF	TRBD2	-	TRBV9	TRBJ2-5
TGTGCCAGCAGTCCCTCTGGCCGCGGGGAAAAACTGTTTTTT	CASSPSGRGEKLFF	-	-	TRBV28	TRBJ1-4
TGTGCCAGCACTACCAATCTCAGGGGGCGCAACTATGGCTACACCTTC	CASTTNLRGRNYGYTF	TRBD1	-	TRBV3-1/TRBV3-2	TRBJ1-2
TGTGCCAGCAGTTCCCACGTAGGGACTCCGAACACTGAAGCTTTCTTT	CASSSHVGTPNTEAFF	-	few	TRBV28	TRBJ1-1
TGCAGCGTTGAGCAGGGTGGGACTGAAGCTTTCTTT	CSVEQGGTEAFF	-	-	TRBV29-1	TRBJ1-1
TGTGCCAGCAGCGGGACTTACACCGGGGAGCTGTTTTTT	CASSGTYTGELFF	-	-	TRBV9	TRBJ2-2
TGTGCCAGCAGCAAAAGATGTCCGGGGTCGAATGAGGAGCAGTTCTTC	CASSKRCPGSNEEQFF	-	-	TRBV21-1	TRBJ2-1
TGTGCCAGCAGTTTATTAGGGGCCCACAACAATGAGCAGTTCTTC	CASSLLGAHNNEQFF	-	few	TRBV27	TRBJ2-1
TGTGCCAGCAGAACGGGGGGACTTAGCTCCTACGAGCAGTACTTC	CASRTGGLSSYEQYF	TRBD2	-	TRBV6-5	TRBJ2-7
TGCGCCAGCAGCTTGGCGGCGGGGACAGGGGGATCTCAAGAGACCCAGTACTTC	CASSLAAGTGGSQETQYF	TRBD1	-	TRBV5-1	TRBJ2-5
TGTGCCAGCAGTTACTCCACCCCGACTAGGCCCGGGGAGCTGTTTTTT	CASSYSTPTRPGELFF	-	-	TRBV6-2/TRBV6-3	TRBJ2-2
TGTGCCAGCAGCTTAAGTGAGCTGCGGGTCCACGAGCAGTACTTC	CASSLSELRVHEQYF	-	-	TRBV5-5	TRBJ2-7
TGTGCCAGCAGTCGTCCTACGGGACAGGGTTATTACGAGCAGTACTTC	CASSRPTGQGYYEQYF	TRBD1	-	TRBV28	TRBJ2-7